What follows are 27 T cell receptor beta chains derived from one specimen sequenced in a study of Tregs in tolerant kidney transplant recipients. Assay: immunoSEQ multiplex PCR; the TCRdb copy retains only in-frame clones and omits some. The sample holds around 13,000 clones. Recipients received nonmyeloablative bone marrow transplants from related graft donors, with transient mixed chimerism. The sample was CD8+ T cells from blood (PBMCs), taken 6 months after the transplant. The receptors derive from a human patient who received a combined kidney and bone marrow transplant. The graft donor may have given rise to some T cells.

Regarding this clone: The missing CDR3 end, 3 residues past where the read stops, is filled in from the germline J gene. The chain joins TRBV30 to TRBJ1-1, with TRBD1 identical over 7 bases. This CDR3 is 13 amino acids long. The V gene end was trimmed by 4 bases and the J gene end by 7 bases; junction bases not matched to a gene: 9. From germline, CDR1 is GTSNPN and CDR2 SVGIG (reference sequence). CDR3 bases read: TGTGCCTGGACCTCAGGGGGAGGGATTGAA. This gives the protein CAWTSGGGIE. The complete CDR3 protein is CAWTSGGGIEAFF.

A remark on this clone: The read gets to within 3 residues of the CDR3 end, and the germline J gene fills in the rest. The J gene is TRBJ2-7, the V gene TRBV18; no reliable D call. Germline-derived CDR1 and CDR2 are KGHSH and LQKENI. The CDR3 consists of 15 residues. V lost 4 bases and J lost 0, with 13 bases in between. The CDR3 is CASSLRAPTSYEQYF. CDR3 bases read: TGTGCCAGCTCACTACGAGCCCCAACCTCCTACGAG.

In the case of this clone: Read coverage stops 3 residues before the CDR3 terminus; the germline J gene supplies the remainder. The chain is built from TRBV2 and TRBJ1-1, with 9 bases aligning to TRBD1. Per germline, CDR1 SNHLY and CDR2 FYNNEI. V lost 5 bases to trimming and J lost 1 base; unmatched junction nucleotides: 8. This CDR3 region has 16 residues. The sequenced part of the CDR3 DNA is TGTGCCAGCAGTTGGTCGAGACAGGGGGGGAACACTGAA. Residues: CASSWSRQGGNTE. The complete CDR3 sequence is CASSWSRQGGNTEAFF.

Comments on this clone: Sequencing ends 3 residues short of the CDR3 end; the germline J gene provides the rest. The rearrangement links TRBV29-1 to TRBJ2-7; 10 nucleotides align to TRBD2. The CDR3 runs 16 residues. V was clipped by 4 bases and J by 0 bases; unmatched bases: 9. CDR1 SQVTM and CDR2 ANQGSEA come from the germline V gene. The DNA read from the CDR3 is TGCAGCGTTGCGTCTAGCGGGGGCGATGTCTCCTACGAG. It yields the protein CSVASSGGDVSYE. The full CDR3 protein is CSVASSGGDVSYEQYF.

In regard to this clone: The DNA ends 3 residues before the CDR3 does, and the rest of the CDR3 is filled in from the germline J gene. The chain links TRBV7-9 to TRBJ1-2; a possible D gene is TRBD1 (5 bases). The CDR3 is 13 residues long. Germline V gene lookup returns CDR1 SEHNR and CDR2 FQNEAQ (reference sequence). CDR3 DNA, as far as it was read: TGTGCCAGCAGCTTAGGCAGGGAGTTTGAC. Amino acids: CASSLGREFD. The complete CDR3 sequence is CASSLGREFDYTF.

In regard to this clone: The read terminates 3 residues ahead of where the CDR3 ends, so the germline J gene completes it. The J gene is TRBJ2-3, the V gene TRBV7-6; D gene uncertain. Germline V CDR1 and CDR2: SGHVS, FNYEAQ. V lost 1 base, J lost 7 bases, and 6 bases lay in between. The CDR3 contains 12 residues. The CDR3 DNA, read in part, is TGTGCCAGCAGCTTAGAAGGGTATACG. It specifies CASSLEGYT. The whole CDR3 is CASSLEGYTQYF.

Notes on this clone: The read comes to an end 3 residues before the CDR3 does, leaving the germline J gene to fill in the end. J is TRBJ2-7 and V is TRBV2, with 8 bases identical to TRBD1. After removal of 11 bases from V and 6 bases from J, the junction contained 12 bases not matched to a gene. The CDR3 has 13 residues. CDR1 SNHLY and CDR2 FYNNEI come from the germline V gene. The CDR3: CAASRGLGSEQYF. The sequenced CDR3 bases are TGTGCCGCCAGCAGGGGGCTGGGTTCCGAG.

Concerning this clone itself: The read ends 3 residues early relative to the CDR3; the germline J gene fills the gap. The gene calls are TRBV20-1 and TRBJ2-4; 8 positions match TRBD1. The germline V gene encodes CDR1 DFQATT and CDR2 SNEGSKA (reference sequence). The CDR3 is 14 residues long. The DNA read from the CDR3 is TGCAGTGCTAGAGAATTCGGACAGGGAGGCCCT. Protein: CSAREFGQGGP. Given in full, the CDR3 is CSAREFGQGGPQYF.

Incomplete CDR3 DNA: TGTGCCAGCACCCGGACAGGGGTGACTGAA. Its protein product is CASTRTGVTE. The CDR3 reads in full as CASTRTGVTEAFF. V and J are TRBV7-9 and TRBJ1-1; 9 bases are a match to TRBD1. Read data end 3 residues before the CDR3 end; the end is taken from the germline J gene. The germline gives CDR1 SEHNR, CDR2 FQNEAQ (reference sequence). This CDR3 has 13 amino acids. V trimming: 7 bases; J trimming: 5 bases; junction bases outside the gene matches: 5.

The CDR3 is CASSQEFGGTSYEQYF. The covered CDR3 bases are TGCGCCAGCAGCCAAGAGTTCGGGGGTACTTCCTACGAG. The chain joins TRBV4-1 to TRBJ2-7; TRBD2 might be the D (6 bases). The CDR3 end is not reached by the read, which stops 3 residues before it; the germline J gene fills it in. There are 16 residues in the CDR3. V lost 0 bases and J 1 base, leaving 13 bases between the germline ends. Germline assignment: CDR1 MGHRA and CDR2 YSYEKL.

As for this clone: The read finishes 3 residues shy of the CDR3 end, and the germline J gene is used to complete it. The chain links TRBV13 to TRBJ2-7, with 8 bases matching TRBD2. Germline V gives CDR1 PRHDT, CDR2 FYEKMQ (reference sequence). The CDR3 is made up of 16 amino acids. The V gene end was trimmed by 6 bases and the J gene end by 5 bases; junction bases not matched to a gene: 15. The CDR3 reads CASSPVREDVADEQYF. The CDR3 bases that were read are TGTGCCAGCAGTCCGGTGCGGGAGGATGTAGCGGACGAG.

Points on this clone: From the germline J gene comes the end of the CDR3, since the read stops 3 residues before it. The chain uses TRBV7-9 and TRBJ1-4, with D perhaps TRBD1 (6 bases). From germline, CDR1 is SEHNR and CDR2 FQNEAQ (reference sequence). The CDR3 totals 14 residues. The V and J ends lost 5 bases and 8 bases respectively, with 15 bases between them. The CDR3 loop is CASSPRGGGEKLFF. Incomplete CDR3 DNA: TGTGCCAGCAGCCCGAGGGGAGGGGGAGAAAAA.

Concerning this clone: The DNA ends 3 residues before the CDR3 does, and the rest of the CDR3 is filled in from the germline J gene. V and J are TRBV6-1 and TRBJ2-1; D gene uncertain. Germline-derived CDR1 and CDR2 are MNHNS and SASEGT. Trimming took 1 base from V and 8 from J, leaving 9 bases between them. This CDR3 spans 13 amino acids. CDR3 protein: CASSEEIRDEQFF. Incomplete CDR3 DNA: TGTGCCAGCAGTGAAGAAATACGGGATGAG.

As regards this clone: The read ends 3 residues early relative to the CDR3; the germline J gene fills the gap. This rearrangement joins TRBV5-1 to TRBJ2-1, with 8 positions matching TRBD2. CDR3 length: 15 amino acids. CDR1 and CDR2 (germline): SGHRS, YFSETQ. Trimming at V came to 3 bases and at J to 4 bases, leaving 6 bases not matched to a gene. The CDR3 sequence: CASSYSSGPYNEQFF. The sequenced part of the CDR3 DNA is TGCGCCAGCAGCTACTCTAGCGGGCCGTACAATGAG. The variable domain in full, completed from reference TRBV5-1 and TRBJ2-1, reads KAGVTQTPRYLIKTRGQQVTLSCSPISGHRSVSWYQQTPGQGLQFLFEYFSETQRNKGNFPGRFSGRQFSNSRSEMNVSTLELGDSALYLCASSYSSGPYNEQFFGPGTRLTVL.

With regard to this clone: The sequenced fragment ends 3 residues before the CDR3 boundary, so the rest is inferred from the germline J gene. The rearrangement uses TRBV10-1 and TRBJ2-3, with D unresolved. In germline, CDR1 is WNHNN, CDR2 SYGVQD (reference sequence). This CDR3 has 12 amino acids. The V and J ends lost 9 bases and 1 base respectively, with 8 bases between them. CDR3 protein: CARPGGTDTQYF. The sequenced part of the CDR3 DNA is TGCGCCAGGCCAGGTGGCACAGATACG.

The chain's CDR3 is CASSLAGDNSPLHF. Partial CDR3 DNA: TGTGCCAGCAGCTTAGCAGGGGATAATTCACCC. V and J are TRBV7-9 and TRBJ1-6; D may be TRBD1 (5 bases). The read stops 3 residues short of the end of the CDR3; the missing end is completed from the germline J gene. Deletions cut 0 bases from V and 5 bases from J, with 5 bases between. The CDR3 loop spans 14 amino acids. CDR1 SEHNR and CDR2 FQNEAQ come from the germline V gene (reference sequence).

Regarding this clone: The sequenced fragment ends 3 residues before the CDR3 boundary, so the rest is inferred from the germline J gene. The rearrangement joins TRBV13 to TRBJ2-7, with a weak D call TRBD1 (6 bases). Trimming cost V 5 bases and J 4 bases, with 12 bases left between them. From germline, CDR1 is PRHDT and CDR2 FYEKMQ (reference sequence). The CDR3 is 13 amino acids. The CDR3 spells CASSAGTNYEQYF. The sequenced CDR3 bases are TGTGCCAGCAGCGCCGGGACAAATTACGAG.

This chain's CDR3 is CASSVLVAYNTGELFF. CDR3 bases read: TGTGCCAGCAGCGTTTTGGTTGCCTATAACACCGGGGAG. The chain joins TRBV5-4 to TRBJ2-2; D is undetermined. The read falls 3 residues short of the CDR3 end, and the missing part is taken from the germline J gene. This CDR3 spans 16 amino acids. The germline V gene has CDR1 SGHNT and CDR2 YYREEE (reference sequence). Trimming stripped 4 bases from V and 2 bases from J, with 15 bases between.

As concerns this clone: The read finishes 3 residues shy of the CDR3 end, and the germline J gene is used to complete it. This chain links TRBV7-9 with TRBJ2-5; maybe TRBD1 (6 bases). This CDR3 is 15 amino acids long. Germline V gene sequence: CDR1 SEHNR, CDR2 FQNEAQ (reference sequence). V dropped 1 base and J dropped 5 bases, with 14 bases sitting between them. The CDR3 region is CASSLVQGPSETQYF. CDR3 DNA, as far as it was read: TGTGCCAGCAGCTTAGTACAGGGCCCGTCCGAGACC.

Notes on this clone: The sequence runs out 3 residues before the end of the CDR3; the remainder is reconstructed from the germline J gene. The chain is built from TRBV7-9 and TRBJ1-2; D not certain. The CDR3 sequence is 12 residues long. From germline, CDR1 is SEHNR and CDR2 FQNEAQ (reference sequence). The CDR3 bases that were read are TGTGCCAGCAGCTTAGGTATCTACGAC. Protein sequence: CASSLGIYD. The whole CDR3 sequence is CASSLGIYDYTF. Using reference TRBV7-9 and TRBJ1-2 for the parts outside the CDR3, the full variable domain is DTGVSQNPRHKITKRGQNVTFRCDPISEHNRLYWYRQTLGQGPEFLTYFQNEAQLEKSRLLSDRFSAERPKGSFSTLEIQRTEQGDSAMYLCASSLGIYDYTFGSGTRLTVV.

About this clone: The observed sequence ends 3 residues before the CDR3 terminus, with the missing tail filled in from the germline J gene. The chain is built from TRBV5-4 and TRBJ2-5; 9 nucleotides line up with TRBD2. Germline loops: CDR1 SGHNT, CDR2 YYREEE (reference sequence). V gave up 5 bases and J gave up 3 bases; unmatched junction bases: 8. This CDR3 contains 15 residues. This CDR3 is CASSSLGGGEETQYF. Partial CDR3 DNA: TGTGCCAGCAGTTCTCTCGGCGGGGGGGAAGAGACC.

For this clone: The read terminates 3 residues before the CDR3 end, so the remaining end is supplied by the germline J gene. The V call is TRBV30, the J call TRBJ2-7; 8 positions match TRBD1. The CDR3 covers 15 residues. V shed 3 bases, J shed 3 bases, and the junction held 10 bases outside the gene matches. The V gene's germline CDR1 is GTSNPN and CDR2 SVGIG (reference sequence). CDR3 bases read: TGTGCCTGGAGCCCCTCGACAGGGGTGGGCTACGAG. This sequence encodes CAWSPSTGVGYE. The full CDR3 protein is CAWSPSTGVGYEQYF.

A remark on this clone: The read gets to within 3 residues of the CDR3 end, and the germline J gene fills in the rest. The chain joins TRBV5-5 to TRBJ2-3; D remains ambiguous. The CDR3 runs 14 residues. Germline V gene sequence: CDR1 SGHKS, CDR2 YYEKEE (reference sequence). CDR3: CASSFGSQVQPQYF. The covered CDR3 bases are TGTGCCAGCAGCTTTGGTTCCCAGGTTCAGCCG.

Concerning this clone itself: Read data end 3 residues before the CDR3 end; the end is taken from the germline J gene. The genes are TRBV27 and TRBJ1-6; 8 bases map to TRBD1. Germline V gene sequence: CDR1 MNHEY, CDR2 SMNVEV (reference sequence). The CDR3 spans 14 residues. V shed 2 bases, J shed 7 bases, and the junction held 1 base outside the gene matches. The CDR3 loop reads CASSLTGGNSPLHF. The sequenced CDR3 bases are TGTGCCAGCAGTTTAACAGGGGGAAATTCACCC.

Regarding this clone: From the germline J gene comes the end of the CDR3, since the read stops 3 residues before it. The genes are TRBV11-2 and TRBJ2-5; TRBD2 agrees at 13 bases. Looked up from germline, CDR1 is SGHAT and CDR2 is FQNNGV. V dropped 6 bases and J dropped 5; count of bases not matched to a gene: 6. CDR3 length equals 15 residues. The chain's CDR3 is CASSWTSGSPETQYF. CDR3 DNA, as far as it was read: TGTGCCAGCAGTTGGACTAGCGGGAGTCCGGAGACC.

CDR3 amino acids: CSASPGGTITDTEAFF. The sequenced part of the CDR3 DNA is TGCAGTGCTAGTCCCGGCGGGACTATAACGGACACTGAA. The chain recombines TRBV20-1 with TRBJ1-1; D might be TRBD1 (5 bases). The read is 3 residues too short to cover the CDR3 end, so that end is filled in from the germline J gene. CDR1 is DFQATT, CDR2 SNEGSKA, per germline (reference sequence). V was pared by 3 bases and J by 3 bases, with 20 bases between. The CDR3 runs to 16 residues.

A word on this clone: The read halts 3 residues ahead of the CDR3 end, with the missing end drawn from the germline J gene. V is TRBV20-1 and J is TRBJ2-7; TRBD2 aligns across 8 bases. This CDR3 contains 13 residues. Germline V gene data show CDR1 as DFQATT and CDR2 as SNEGSKA (reference sequence). The CDR3 spells CSSGGGSFYEQYF. The sequenced CDR3 bases are TGCAGCAGCGGGGGCGGGAGTTTCTACGAG.